This T cell receptor (beta chain) was captured by sequencing in a study of patients with pleural tuberculosis. The CDR3 contains 17 residues. The germline gives CDR1 DFQATT, CDR2 SNEGSKA (reference sequence). One entry per CDR3 protein results from TCRdb running MiXCR on the reads. The sample lists 29,000 or so distinct CDR3 sequences, about a sixth occurring once. This clonotype was seen many times. The rearrangement links TRBV20-1 to TRBJ2-1, with 7 bases aligning to TRBD1. The sequenced sample consisted of peripheral blood. The TCR originated in a human donor with pleural tuberculosis. The CDR3 protein is CSLKPQPRDSLGDEQFF. The CDR3 coding sequence is TGCAGCCTAAAGCCACAACCCCGGGACAGTTTAGGGGATGAGCAGTTCTTC.